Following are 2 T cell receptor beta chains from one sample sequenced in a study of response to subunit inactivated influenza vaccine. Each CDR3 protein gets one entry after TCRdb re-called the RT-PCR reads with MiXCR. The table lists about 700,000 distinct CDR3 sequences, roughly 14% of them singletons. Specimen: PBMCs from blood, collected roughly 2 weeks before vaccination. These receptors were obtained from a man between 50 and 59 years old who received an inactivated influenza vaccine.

The CDR3 loop is CASSQVVGQPQHF. Here the CDR3 DNA reads TGCGCCAGCAGCCAAGTTGTGGGACAGCCCCAGCATTTT. The chain combines TRBV4-3 with TRBJ1-5; D gene ambiguous. The CDR3 sequence is 13 residues long. The germline V gene encodes CDR1 LGHNA and CDR2 YSLEER. V was trimmed by 1 base and J by 7 bases, leaving 8 bases between them.

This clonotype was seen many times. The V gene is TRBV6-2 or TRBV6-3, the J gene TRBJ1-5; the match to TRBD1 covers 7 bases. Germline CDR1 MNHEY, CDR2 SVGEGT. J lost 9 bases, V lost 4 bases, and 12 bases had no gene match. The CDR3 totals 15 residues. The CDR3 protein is CASSFPNRGGGPQHF. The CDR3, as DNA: TGTGCCAGCAGTTTTCCGAACAGGGGAGGTGGGCCCCAGCATTTT.